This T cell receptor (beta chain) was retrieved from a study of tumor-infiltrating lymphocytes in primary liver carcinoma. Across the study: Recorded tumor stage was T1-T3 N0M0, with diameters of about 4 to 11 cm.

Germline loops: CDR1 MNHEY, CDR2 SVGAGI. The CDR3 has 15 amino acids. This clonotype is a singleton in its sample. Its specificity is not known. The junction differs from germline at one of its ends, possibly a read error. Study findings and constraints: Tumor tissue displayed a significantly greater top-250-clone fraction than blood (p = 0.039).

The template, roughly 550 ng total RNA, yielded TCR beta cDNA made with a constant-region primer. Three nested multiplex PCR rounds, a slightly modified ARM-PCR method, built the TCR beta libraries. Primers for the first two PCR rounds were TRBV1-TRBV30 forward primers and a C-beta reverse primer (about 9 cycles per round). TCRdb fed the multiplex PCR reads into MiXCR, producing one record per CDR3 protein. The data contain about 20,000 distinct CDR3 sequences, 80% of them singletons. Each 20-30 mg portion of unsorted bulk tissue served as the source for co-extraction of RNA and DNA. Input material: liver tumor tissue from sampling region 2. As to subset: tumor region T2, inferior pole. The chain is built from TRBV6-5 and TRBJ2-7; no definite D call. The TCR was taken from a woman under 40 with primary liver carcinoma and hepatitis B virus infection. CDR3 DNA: TGTGCAAGCAGTTACAAGGACGGCAGCTCTTACGAGCAGTACTTC. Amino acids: CASSYKDGSSYEQYF.